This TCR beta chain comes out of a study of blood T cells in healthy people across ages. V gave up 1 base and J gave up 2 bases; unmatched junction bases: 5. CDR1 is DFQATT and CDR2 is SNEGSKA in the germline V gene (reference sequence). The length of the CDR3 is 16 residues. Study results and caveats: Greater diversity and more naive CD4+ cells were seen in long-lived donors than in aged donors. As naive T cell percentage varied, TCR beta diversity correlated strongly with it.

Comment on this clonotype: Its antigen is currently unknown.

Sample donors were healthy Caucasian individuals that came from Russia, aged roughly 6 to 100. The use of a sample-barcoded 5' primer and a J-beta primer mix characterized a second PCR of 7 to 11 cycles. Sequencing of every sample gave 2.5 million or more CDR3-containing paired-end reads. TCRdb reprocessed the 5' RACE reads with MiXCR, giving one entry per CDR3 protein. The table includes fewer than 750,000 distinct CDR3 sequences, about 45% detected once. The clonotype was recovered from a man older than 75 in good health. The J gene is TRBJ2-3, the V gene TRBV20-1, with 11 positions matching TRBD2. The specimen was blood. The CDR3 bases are TGCAGTGCTAGAGTACGTAGCGGGAGGGTCACAGATACGCAGTATTTT. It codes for CSARVRSGRVTDTQYF.